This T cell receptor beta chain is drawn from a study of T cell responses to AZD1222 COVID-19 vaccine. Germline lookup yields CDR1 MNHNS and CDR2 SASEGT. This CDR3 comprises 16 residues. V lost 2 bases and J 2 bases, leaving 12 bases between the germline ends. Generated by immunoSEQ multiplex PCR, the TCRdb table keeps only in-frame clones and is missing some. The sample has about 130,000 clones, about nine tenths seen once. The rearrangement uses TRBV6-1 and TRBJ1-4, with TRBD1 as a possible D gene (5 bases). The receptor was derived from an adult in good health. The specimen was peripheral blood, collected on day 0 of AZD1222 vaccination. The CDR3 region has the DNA TGTGCCAGCAGTGAAAGGTGGGGCTCCACTAATGAAAAACTGTTTTTT. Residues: CASSERWGSTNEKLFF.